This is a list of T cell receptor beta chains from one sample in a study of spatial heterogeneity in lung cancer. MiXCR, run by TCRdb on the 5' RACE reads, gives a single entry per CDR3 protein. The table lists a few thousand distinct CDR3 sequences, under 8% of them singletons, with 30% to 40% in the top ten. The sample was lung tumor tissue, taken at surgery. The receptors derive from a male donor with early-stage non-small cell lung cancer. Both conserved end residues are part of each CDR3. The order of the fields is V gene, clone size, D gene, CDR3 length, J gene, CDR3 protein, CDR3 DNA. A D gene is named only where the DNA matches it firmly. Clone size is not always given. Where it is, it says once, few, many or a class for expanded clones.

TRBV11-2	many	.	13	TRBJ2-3	CASSSTRMDTQYF	TGTGCCAGCAGTTCGACTAGGATGGATACGCAGTATTTT
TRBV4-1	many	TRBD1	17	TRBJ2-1	CASSPAGTGRPLGEQFF	TGCGCCAGCAGCCCAGCCGGGACAGGGCGCCCGTTGGGTGAGCAGTTCTTC
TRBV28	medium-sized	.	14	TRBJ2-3	CASSLQGRTDTQYF	TGTGCCAGCAGTTTACAGGGGCGCACAGATACGCAGTATTTT
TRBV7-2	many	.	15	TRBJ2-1	CASSPRGGVSYEQFF	TGTGCCAGCAGCCCGCGGGGCGGGGTATCCTATGAGCAGTTCTTC
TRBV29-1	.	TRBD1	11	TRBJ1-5	CSVEQGAAQHF	TGCAGCGTGGAACAGGGGGCAGCCCAGCATTTT
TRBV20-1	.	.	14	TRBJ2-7	CSAVPRAFSYEQYF	TGCAGTGCTGTTCCGCGGGCCTTCTCCTACGAGCAGTACTTC
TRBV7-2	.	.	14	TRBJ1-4	CASSLGEANEKLFF	TGTGCCAGCAGCCTAGGGGAGGCTAATGAAAAACTGTTTTTT
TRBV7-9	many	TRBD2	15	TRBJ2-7	CASSLEIAGGDEQYF	TGTGCCAGCAGCTTAGAAATAGCGGGAGGAGATGAGCAGTACTTC
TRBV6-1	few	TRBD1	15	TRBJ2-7	CASRTTGANSYEQYF	TGTGCCAGTCGAACTACAGGGGCCAACTCCTACGAGCAGTACTTC
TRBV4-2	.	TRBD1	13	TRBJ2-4	CASSQGQANIQYF	TGTGCCAGCAGTCAGGGACAGGCAAACATTCAGTACTTC
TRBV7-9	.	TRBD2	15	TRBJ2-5	CASSLRAGGQETQYF	TGTGCCAGCAGCCTTCGAGCGGGGGGACAAGAGACCCAGTACTTC
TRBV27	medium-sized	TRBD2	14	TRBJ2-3	CASIGGGRWDTQYF	TGTGCCAGCATCGGGGGCGGGAGGTGGGATACGCAGTATTTT
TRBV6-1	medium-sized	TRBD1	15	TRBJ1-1	CASSAETGLNTEAFF	TGTGCCAGCAGTGCTGAGACAGGGCTGAACACTGAAGCTTTCTTT
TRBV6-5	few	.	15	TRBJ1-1	CASSYLGSGGTEAFF	TGTGCCAGCAGTTACTTAGGGTCAGGAGGCACTGAAGCTTTCTTT
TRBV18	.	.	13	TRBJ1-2	CASSPMGAYGYTF	TGTGCCAGCTCACCGATGGGGGCCTATGGCTACACCTTC
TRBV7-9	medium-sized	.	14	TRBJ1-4	CASSQGATNEKLFF	TGTGCCAGCAGCCAGGGTGCAACTAATGAAAAACTGTTTTTT
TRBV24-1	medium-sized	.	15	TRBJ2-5	CATSDAGRTQETQYF	TGTGCCACCAGTGATGCGGGACGCACACAAGAGACCCAGTACTTC
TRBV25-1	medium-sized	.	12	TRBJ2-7	CASSEKGYPQYF	TGTGCCAGCAGTGAAAAGGGTTACCCGCAGTACTTC
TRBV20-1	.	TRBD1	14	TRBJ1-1	CSAVKDRSNTEAFF	TGCAGTGCTGTAAAGGACAGGTCGAACACTGAAGCTTTCTTT
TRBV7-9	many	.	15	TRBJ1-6	CASSLPTGSYSPLHF	TGTGCCAGCAGCTTACCCACAGGGTCTTATTCACCCCTCCACTTT
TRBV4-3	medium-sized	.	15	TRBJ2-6	CASSQGQVRANVLTF	TGCGCCAGCAGCCAAGGTCAGGTACGGGCCAACGTCCTGACTTTC
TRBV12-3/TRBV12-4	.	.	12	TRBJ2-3	CASSLVIDTQYF	TGTGCCAGCAGTTTAGTGATCGATACGCAGTATTTT
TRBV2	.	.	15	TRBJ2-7	CASSEKWVLSYEQYF	TGTGCCAGCAGTGAGAAATGGGTTTTGTCCTACGAGCAGTACTTC
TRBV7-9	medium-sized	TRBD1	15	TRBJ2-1	CASSPGTGGRNEQFF	TGTGCCAGCAGCCCCGGGACAGGGGGGCGCAATGAGCAGTTCTTC
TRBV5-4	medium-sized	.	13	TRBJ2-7	CASSLESSYEQYF	TGTGCCAGCAGCCTAGAGTCCTCCTACGAGCAGTACTTC
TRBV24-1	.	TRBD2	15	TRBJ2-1	CATSDLGGRGHEQFF	TGTGCCACCAGTGATTTGGGCGGGAGAGGGCATGAGCAGTTCTTC
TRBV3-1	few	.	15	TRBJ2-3	CASSQGPGVADTQYF	TGTGCCAGCAGCCAGGGTCCGGGAGTGGCAGATACGCAGTATTTT
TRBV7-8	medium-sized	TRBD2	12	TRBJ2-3	CASSSSGGTQYF	TGTGCCAGCAGCTCTAGCGGGGGTACGCAGTATTTT
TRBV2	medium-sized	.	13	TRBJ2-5	CASSDSSRGTQYF	TGTGCCAGCAGTGACTCCTCTCGGGGAACCCAGTACTTC
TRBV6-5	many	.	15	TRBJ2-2	CASSYDGGGTGELFF	TGTGCCAGCAGTTACGATGGTGGGGGCACCGGGGAGCTGTTTTTT
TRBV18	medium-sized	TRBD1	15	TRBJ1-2	CASSPVTGGNYGYTF	TGTGCCAGCTCACCAGTCACAGGGGGCAACTATGGCTACACCTTC
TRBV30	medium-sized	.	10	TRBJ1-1	CAWSYTEAFF	TGTGCCTGGAGTTACACTGAAGCTTTCTTT
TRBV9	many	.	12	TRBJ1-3	CASSPSGNTIYF	TGTGCCAGCAGCCCGTCTGGAAACACCATATATTTT
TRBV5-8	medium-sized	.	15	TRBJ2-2	CASRGGGLNTGELFF	TGTGCCAGCAGGGGAGGGGGCCTGAACACCGGGGAGCTGTTTTTT
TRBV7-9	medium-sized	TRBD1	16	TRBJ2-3	CASSTWTGGGTDTQYF	TGTGCCAGCAGCACCTGGACAGGGGGAGGCACAGATACGCAGTATTTT
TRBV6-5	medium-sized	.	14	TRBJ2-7	CASSYSRETYEQYF	TGTGCCAGCAGTTACTCCAGGGAAACCTACGAGCAGTACTTC
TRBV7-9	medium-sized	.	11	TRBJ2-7	CASTGSYEQYF	TGTGCCAGCACCGGTTCCTACGAGCAGTACTTC
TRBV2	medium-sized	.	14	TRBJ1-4	CASSDGRINEKLFF	TGTGCCAGCAGTGATGGACGGATTAATGAAAAACTGTTTTTT
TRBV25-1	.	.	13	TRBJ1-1	CASTERMNTEAFF	TGTGCCAGCACAGAACGTATGAACACTGAAGCTTTCTTT
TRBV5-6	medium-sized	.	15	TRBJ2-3	CASSLEVGGTDTQYF	TGTGCCAGCAGCTTGGAAGTGGGGGGCACAGATACGCAGTATTTT
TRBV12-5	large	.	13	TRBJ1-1	CASAQQGPTEAFF	TGTGCTAGTGCCCAACAGGGTCCGACTGAAGCTTTCTTT
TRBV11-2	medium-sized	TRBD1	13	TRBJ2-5	CASSRTGVETQYF	TGTGCCAGCAGCAGAACAGGGGTAGAGACCCAGTACTTC
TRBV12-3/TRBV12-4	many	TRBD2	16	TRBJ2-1	CASSPRLAIDKDEQFF	TGTGCCAGCAGTCCTAGACTAGCGATCGATAAGGATGAGCAGTTCTTC
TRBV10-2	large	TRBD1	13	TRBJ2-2	CASSPGTAGELFF	TGCGCCAGCAGCCCTGGGACAGCCGGGGAGCTGTTTTTT
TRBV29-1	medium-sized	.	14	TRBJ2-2	CSAGSLSGAGELFF	TGCAGCGCCGGGAGCCTTTCGGGGGCCGGGGAGCTGTTTTTT
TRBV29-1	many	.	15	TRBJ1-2	CSVAPFDSPNYGYTF	TGCAGCGTTGCCCCTTTCGACAGCCCTAACTATGGCTACACCTTC
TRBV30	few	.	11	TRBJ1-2	CACLASYGYTF	TGTGCCTGTCTAGCGAGCTATGGCTACACCTTC
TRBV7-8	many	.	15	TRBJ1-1	CASSPRGEENTEAFF	TGTGCCAGCAGCCCTAGGGGGGAGGAGAACACTGAAGCTTTCTTT
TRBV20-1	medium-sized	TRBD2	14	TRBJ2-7	CSATAGGPIYEQYF	TGCAGTGCTACGGCGGGAGGGCCGATTTACGAGCAGTACTTC
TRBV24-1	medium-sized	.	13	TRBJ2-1	CATSELGRNEQFF	TGTGCCACCAGTGAATTGGGGAGGAATGAGCAGTTCTTC
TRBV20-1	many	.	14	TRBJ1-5	CSARVVDGNQPQHF	TGCAGTGCTAGAGTCGTGGATGGGAATCAGCCCCAGCATTTT
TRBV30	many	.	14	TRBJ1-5	CAWSEADSNQPQHF	TGTGCCTGGAGTGAGGCGGATAGCAATCAGCCCCAGCATTTT